What follows is one T cell receptor (beta chain) and its context. Its target is unknown. Germline lookup yields CDR1 MNHNY and CDR2 SVGAGI (reference sequence). CDR3 length equals 14 residues. Trimming cost V 10 bases and J 5 bases; bases outside gene matches: 4. All donors were healthy Caucasians. The sample belongs to a study of identical twins. Study observations and caveats: Out-of-frame beta sequences exhibited a weaker degree of excess twin sharing. A cross-sectional statistical analysis, not follow-up of the same donors, supported the conclusions.

TCRdb independently ran MiXCR on the 5' RACE reads; one entry per CDR3 protein. This sample carries 540,000 or so distinct CDR3 sequences, about 22% of them seen once, and the ten largest clones take around 0.5%. This sample was shared with a second study, whose subject was yellow fever vaccine responses in identical twins. As that report states: Reported findings indicate that twins' vaccine T cell responses seemed partially convergent, partially personalized.

Specimen: CD4+ T cells sorted from blood. This TCR was recovered from a young woman in good health. The chain uses TRBV6-6 and TRBJ2-2; TRBD2 matches 13 bases. DNA of the CDR3: TGTGCCACTCTGACTAGCGGGAGGACCGGGGAGCTGTTTTTT. This sequence encodes CATLTSGRTGELFF.